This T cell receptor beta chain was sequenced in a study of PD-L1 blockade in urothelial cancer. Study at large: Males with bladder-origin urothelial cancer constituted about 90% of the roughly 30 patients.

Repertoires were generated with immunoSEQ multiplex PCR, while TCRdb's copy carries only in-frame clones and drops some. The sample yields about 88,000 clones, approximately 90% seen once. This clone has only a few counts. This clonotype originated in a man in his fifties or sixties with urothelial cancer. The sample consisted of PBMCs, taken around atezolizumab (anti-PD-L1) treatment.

CDR3 nucleotides: TGTGCCAGCAGTGAATCCGGGACTAGCGAAGCCCGGCAGTACTTC. This codes for CASSESGTSEARQYF. The chain employs TRBV6-1 and TRBJ2-7, with 10 bases fitting TRBD2. There are 15 residues in the CDR3. The junction had 10 bases not matched to a gene; V was cut back by 2 bases and J by 9 bases. The germline CDR1 and CDR2 sequences are MNHNS and SASEGT.